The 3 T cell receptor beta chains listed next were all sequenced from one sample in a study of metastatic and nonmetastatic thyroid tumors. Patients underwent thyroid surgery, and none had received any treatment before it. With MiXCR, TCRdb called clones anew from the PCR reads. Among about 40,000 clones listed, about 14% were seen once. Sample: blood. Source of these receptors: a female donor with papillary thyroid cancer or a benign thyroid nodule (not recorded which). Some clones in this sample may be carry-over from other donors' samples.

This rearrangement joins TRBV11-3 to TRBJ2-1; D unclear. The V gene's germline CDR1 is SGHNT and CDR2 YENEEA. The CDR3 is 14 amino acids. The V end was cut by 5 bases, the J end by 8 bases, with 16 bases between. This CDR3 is CASSQRLLMDEQFF. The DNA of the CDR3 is TGTGCCAGCAGCCAAAGGCTCCTTATGGATGAGCAGTTCTTC.

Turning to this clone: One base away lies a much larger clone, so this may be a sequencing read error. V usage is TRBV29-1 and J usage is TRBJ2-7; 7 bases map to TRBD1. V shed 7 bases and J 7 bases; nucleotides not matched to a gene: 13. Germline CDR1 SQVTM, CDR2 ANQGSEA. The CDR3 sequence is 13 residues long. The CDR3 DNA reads TGCAGCGGTCTTACAGGGGCGACCAGGGAGCAGTACTTC. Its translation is CSGLTGATREQYF.

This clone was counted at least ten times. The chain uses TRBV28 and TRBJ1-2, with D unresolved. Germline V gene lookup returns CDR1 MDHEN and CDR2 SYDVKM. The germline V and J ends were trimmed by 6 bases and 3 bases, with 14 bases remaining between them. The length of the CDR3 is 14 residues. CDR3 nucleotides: TGTGCCAGCAGATCAAGACGGAACCACTATGGCTACACCTTC. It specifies CASRSRRNHYGYTF.